This T cell receptor beta chain is from a study of shared clonotypes between healthy human individuals. V shed 5 bases, J shed 0 bases, and the junction held 4 bases outside the gene matches. CDR1 and CDR2 (germline): MNHEY, SVGAGI. This CDR3 is 15 amino acids long. The table came from immunoSEQ multiplex PCR; TCRdb's copy has only in-frame clones and leaves some out. The profile shows around 700,000 clones, more than 70% of them singletons. This chain links TRBV6-5 with TRBJ1-5; 7 bases match TRBD1. The TCR was taken from a woman in her twenties or thirties in good health. Sequencing used memory CD4+ T cells sorted from blood. Subset reported: CD45RA-negative fraction. The DNA for the CDR3 is TGTGCCAGCAGTACACAGGGGACTAGCAATCAGCCCCAGCATTTT. It translates to CASSTQGTSNQPQHF.